This T cell receptor beta chain was sequenced during a study of OX40 agonist ivuxolimab in advanced cancers. In germline, CDR1 is SGHTA, CDR2 FQGNSA. CDR3 length equals 16 residues. The V and J ends lost 6 bases and 1 base, in that order; junction bases with no gene match: 4. Generated by immunoSEQ multiplex PCR, the TCRdb table keeps only in-frame clones and is missing some. The sample holds more than 55,000 clones, around 93% seen once. The clonotype comes from an adult with an advanced solid tumor such as melanoma, head and neck, liver or kidney cancer. The gene calls are TRBV7-2 and TRBJ2-5; 14 bases fit TRBD2. The specimen comprised CD4+ or CD8+ T cells sorted from blood, sampled in a trial of the OX40 agonist ivuxolimab. This chain's CDR3 is CASRGTSGGSQETQYF. The CDR3 DNA sequence: TGTGCCAGCAGGGGGACTAGCGGGGGAAGCCAAGAGACCCAGTACTTC.